This record looks at one T cell receptor (beta chain) sequence and its context. Its target antigen remains unknown. No base qualities exist here, and no much larger clone lies one base off it. Library preparation used the immunoSEQ multiplex PCR assay. For most patients, genomic DNA was isolated with the Qiagen DNeasy Blood and Tissue Kit and sent frozen to Adaptive Biotechnologies for TCR sequencing. For most patients, genomic DNA was subjected to high-throughput TCR-beta CDR3 sequencing by Adaptive Biotechnologies. Per the source publication's procedure: Adaptive's ImmunoSEQ software was the source of the TCR sequencing data for over 15 patients, while three other patients were processed with MiXCR and VDJtools. To correct CD4 versus CD8 sorting errors, any sequence found in both subsets at a frequency ratio below 5:1 was removed. CDR3 nucleotide sequences shared by donor and recipient were removed because the origin of these sequences could not be assigned. Alloreactive clones required at least 2-fold expansion over unstimulated cells and minimum CFSE-low frequency of 0.002% (template counts) or 0.001% (read counts). Mappable clones were those detected in sequenced pre-transplant spleen, lymph node, or MLR CFSE-low populations of the donor or recipient. Cumulative frequency of alloreactive clones was calculated as a percentage of all sequences weighted by copy number. TCRdb retrieved this table from immuneACCESS and kept in-frame rearrangements only. Not all clones are present; in checked studies, unresolved V genes account for under half, and no reason is known for the remainder. V and J calls and clone size come straight from that table; D and trimming were deduced from the DNA. The sample has 99,000 or so clones on record, about nine tenths of them singletons. Of the sample, roughly 0.069% is held by the ten largest clones.

Trimming accounts for 5 bases at V and 8 bases at J, while the number of junction bases matched to no gene is 11. The CDR3 holds 15 amino acids from the cysteine to the phenylalanine. The retained sequence is limited to the CDR3, 45 bases, with the frame set at the first base. The germline V gene (reference sequence) supplies CDR1 LNHNV and CDR2 YYDKDF. The data were taken from a study of graft-versus-host responses after intestinal transplantation (TCRdb year 2021). As for the study more broadly: Multivisceral, liver-intestinal, or isolated intestinal transplants were received by the recipients. Every recipient was given anti-thymocyte globulin induction, then maintenance tacrolimus and steroids for approximately 3 years. After intestinal transplantation, graft-versus-host and host-versus-graft alloreactive T cell clones were followed in the graft, circulation and bone marrow using bulk TCR-beta CDR3 sequencing. To identify alloreactive clones, pre-transplant mixed lymphocyte reaction products were sequenced and compared with unstimulated pre-transplant donor and recipient T cells. Of the roughly 23 intestinal transplant recipients enrolled in the cohort, one of whom was a retransplant, a few patients without pretransplant specimens were excluded. Donor T cell macrochimerism was defined as a peak of at least 4% donor T cells among recipient peripheral blood mononuclear cells. Rather than being sequenced by the commercial service, samples from a few later patients were sequenced in-house on an Illumina MiSeq and processed with MiXCR. The paper's findings and limits, for the study overall: Peak levels of circulating GvH clones were associated with declines in HvG clones early after transplant. Conclusions were limited by the relatively low number and heterogeneity of intestinal transplant patients. GvH clones were found in recipient bone marrow, and some of the GvH clones appeared earlier in ileal mucosa or blood, which is consistent with an intestinal mucosal origin. In the allografts of patients with donor T cell macrochimerism, GvH to HvG T cell clonal ratios were high.

In the paper's terms, the time point label means: cells obtained before transplantation from donor or recipient. CD3+CD4+ and CD3+CD8+ populations were FACS-sorted from unstimulated pre-transplant donor and recipient cells taken from spleen or lymph nodes. The chain is made from TRBV15 and TRBJ2-1, with 8 middle bases fitting TRBD2. Source: unstimulated CD8+ T cells sorted from spleen or lymph node cells, taken before transplant. The receptor was isolated from a human donor who was the organ donor for an intestinal transplant. The DNA sequence reads TGTGCCACCAGCGGAATAGCGGGATGGGGAGATGAGCAGTTCTTC. It translates as CATSGIAGWGDEQFF.